Each of the 8 T cell receptor beta chains below was sequenced from the same sample in a study of T cell responses to AZD1222 COVID-19 vaccine (dated by TCRdb to 2020 to 2022). The sample's time point, from its label and the paper: about 28 days (+/-7) after the second vaccine dose. The library was built by means of the immunoSEQ multiplex PCR assay. The source is immuneACCESS, and TCRdb retained only in-frame sequences with V and J called. Part of the clones is not carried over; for the studies checked, unresolved V genes explain less than half of this, and the remainder is unexplained. The sample includes 150,000 or so clones, with roughly 90% observed a single time. The ten most abundant clones make up 1% to 1.5% of the sample. The sequencing used peripheral blood, collected 28 days after the second AZD1222 dose. Receptor source: an adult who received the AZD1222 COVID-19 vaccine.

The rearrangement joins TRBV11-2 to TRBJ2-5; 13 nucleotides align to TRBD2. This CDR3 is 16 amino acids long. The trim removed 5 bases at V and 5 bases at J, leaving 8 bases unmatched. Per germline, CDR1 SGHAT and CDR2 FQNNGV. The CDR3 protein is CASSLGTSGERETQYF. The DNA of the CDR3 is TGTGCCAGCAGCCTAGGGACTAGCGGGGAGAGGGAGACCCAGTACTTC. Variable domain in full (rest from reference TRBV11-2 and TRBJ2-5): EAGVAQSPRYKIIEKRQSVAFWCNPISGHATLYWYQQILGQGPKLLIQFQNNGVVDDSQLPKDRFSAERLKGVDSTLKIQPAKLEDSAVYLCASSLGTSGERETQYFGPGTRLLVL.

The chain is built from TRBV4-1 and TRBJ1-2; D possibly corresponds to TRBD1 (6 bases). CDR1 MGHRA and CDR2 YSYEKL come from the germline V gene. The CDR3 is 18 residues long. V was pared by 1 base and J by 2 bases, with 20 bases between. DNA of the CDR3: TGCGCCAGCAGCCAAGGTCTGTTATGGGGGCGGAACAACTATGGCTACACCTTC. It is translated as CASSQGLLWGRNNYGYTF.

This clone has a single count. The rearrangement uses TRBV19 and TRBJ2-4; D is possibly TRBD2 (5 bases). V shed 2 bases and J shed 3 bases, with 17 bases lying between them. Germline CDR1 and CDR2: LNHDA and SQIVND (reference sequence). This CDR3 has 17 amino acids. As DNA, the CDR3 is TGTGCCAGTAGTATATGGGCGGCCGGGATCGGCAAAAACATTCAGTACTTC. Its protein is CASSIWAAGIGKNIQYF.

The J gene is TRBJ2-1, the V gene TRBV6-5, with TRBD1 matching 7 bases. The germline CDR1 and CDR2 sequences are MNHEY and SVGAGI. V gave up 0 bases and J gave up 7 bases; unmatched junction bases: 3. This CDR3 comprises 14 residues. The CDR3 nucleotides are TGTGCCAGCAGTTACTCTGGCAGGGGGAATGAGCAGTTCTTC. Translating gives CASSYSGRGNEQFF.

The chain has TRBV19 and TRBJ1-6, with D perhaps matching TRBD1 (6 bases). V was shortened by 3 bases and J by 8 bases, with 11 bases between the two germline ends. CDR3 size: 14 residues. The germline gives CDR1 LNHDA, CDR2 SQIVND (reference sequence). The CDR3 coding sequence is TGTGCCAGTAGTATCGACAGGTTCTATTCACCCCTCCACTTT. Translating gives CASSIDRFYSPLHF.

This clone showed up just once. This rearrangement joins TRBV7-3 to TRBJ2-3; D might be TRBD2 (5 bases). The V end was cut by 0 bases, the J end by 0 bases, with 25 bases between. CDR3 size: 21 residues. From germline, CDR1 is SGHTA and CDR2 FQGTGA. CDR3 sequence (DNA): TGTGCCAGCAGCTTAACCCCTCTAACCCGGGAACGGTCGAGTAGCACAGATACGCAGTATTTT. Protein product: CASSLTPLTRERSSSTDTQYF.

The chain carries TRBV25-1 and TRBJ1-1, with D hard to call. CDR3 size: 15 residues. Germline loops: CDR1 MGHDK, CDR2 SYGVNS. V gave up 2 bases and J gave up 0 bases, with 10 bases separating them. CDR3 region: CASSETRTMNTEAFF. CDR3 in DNA: TGTGCCAGCAGTGAAACACGGACTATGAACACTGAAGCTTTCTTT. Using reference TRBV25-1 and TRBJ1-1 for the parts outside the CDR3, the full variable domain is EADIYQTPRYLVIGTGKKITLECSQTMGHDKMYWYQQDPGMELHLIHYSYGVNSTEKGDLSSESTVSRIRTEHFPLTLESARPSHTSQYLCASSETRTMNTEAFFGQGTRLTVV.

V and J are TRBV28 and TRBJ1-5, with 10 positions matching TRBD1. The ends lost 4 bases at V and 5 bases at J; junction bases unmatched: 2. Germline V CDR1 and CDR2: MDHEN, SYDVKM. The CDR3 spans 14 residues. The CDR3 DNA sequence: TGTGCCAGCAGTTCCGGACAGGGGGATCAGCCCCAGCATTTT. Protein sequence: CASSSGQGDQPQHF.